The subject of this entry is one T cell receptor beta chain. Its target is not known. The data originate from a study of T cells in Graves' hyperthyroidism and ophthalmopathy. The study's findings and limits: Most clonotypes expanded in the thyroid (above 0.001) were also present in blood.

Authors of the study amplified TCR beta CDR3 regions from RNA transcripts. Initially, a first-round RT-PCR of the TCR CDR3 employed the HTBI primer set. TCRdb re-called the multiplex PCR reads with MiXCR, one entry per CDR3 protein. The table includes around 500,000 distinct CDR3 sequences, around a fifth detected once. Germline V lookup: CDR1 DFQATT, CDR2 SNEGSKA (reference sequence). The CDR3 runs to 12 residues. The V end was cut by 3 bases, the J end by 1 base, with 6 bases between. The PBMCs had their origin in around 10 ml of fresh peripheral blood. This chain joins TRBV20-1 and TRBJ1-1; D remains unclear. Sequencing used blood. The receptor was isolated from a woman aged 70-85 years with Graves' ophthalmopathy. The CDR3 nucleotides are TGCAGTGCTAGTGACGGGAACACTGAAGCTTTCTTT. Translating gives CSASDGNTEAFF.